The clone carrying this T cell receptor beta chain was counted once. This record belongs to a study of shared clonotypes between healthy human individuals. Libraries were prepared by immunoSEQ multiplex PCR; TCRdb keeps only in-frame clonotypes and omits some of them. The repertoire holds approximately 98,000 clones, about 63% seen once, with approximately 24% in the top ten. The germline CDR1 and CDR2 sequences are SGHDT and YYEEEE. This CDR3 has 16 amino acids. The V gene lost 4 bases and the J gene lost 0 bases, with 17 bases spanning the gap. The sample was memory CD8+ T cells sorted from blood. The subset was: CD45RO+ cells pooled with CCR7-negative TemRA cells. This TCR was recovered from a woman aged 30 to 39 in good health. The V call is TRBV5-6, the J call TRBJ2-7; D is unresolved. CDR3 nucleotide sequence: TGTGCCAGCAGCGCACAAGGCCCCGTCCTCTCCTACGAGCAGTACTTC. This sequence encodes CASSAQGPVLSYEQYF.